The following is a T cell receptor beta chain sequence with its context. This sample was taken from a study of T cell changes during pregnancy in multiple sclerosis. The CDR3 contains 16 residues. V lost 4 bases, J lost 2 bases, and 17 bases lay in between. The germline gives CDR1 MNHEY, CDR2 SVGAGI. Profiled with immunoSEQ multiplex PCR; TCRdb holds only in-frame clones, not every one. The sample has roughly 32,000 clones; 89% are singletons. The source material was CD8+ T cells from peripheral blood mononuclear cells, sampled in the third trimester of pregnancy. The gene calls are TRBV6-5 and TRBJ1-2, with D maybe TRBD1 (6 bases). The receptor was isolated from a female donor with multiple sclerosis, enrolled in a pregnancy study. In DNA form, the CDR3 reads TGTGCCAGCAGTTTACTGGGACACTCACCCAACTATGGCTACACCTTC. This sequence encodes CASSLLGHSPNYGYTF.